This TCR beta chain was retrieved from a study of T cell changes during pregnancy in multiple sclerosis. Clones were read by immunoSEQ multiplex PCR, and TCRdb kept only the in-frame ones, dropping some. The data contain about 86,000 clones, approximately 89% of them singletons. The ends lost 3 bases at V and 1 base at J; junction bases unmatched: 4. There are 15 residues in the CDR3. Per the germline V gene, CDR1 is SGHAT and CDR2 is FQNNGV. The TCR originated in a female donor in good health, enrolled as a control in a pregnancy study. This chain joins TRBV11-2 and TRBJ2-7; TRBD1 matches 9 bases. This specimen consisted of peripheral blood, obtained in the first trimester of pregnancy. The CDR3 DNA reads as TGTGCCAGCAGCTTGTCGACAGGGGGATCCTACGAGCAGTACTTC. Its translation: CASSLSTGGSYEQYF.